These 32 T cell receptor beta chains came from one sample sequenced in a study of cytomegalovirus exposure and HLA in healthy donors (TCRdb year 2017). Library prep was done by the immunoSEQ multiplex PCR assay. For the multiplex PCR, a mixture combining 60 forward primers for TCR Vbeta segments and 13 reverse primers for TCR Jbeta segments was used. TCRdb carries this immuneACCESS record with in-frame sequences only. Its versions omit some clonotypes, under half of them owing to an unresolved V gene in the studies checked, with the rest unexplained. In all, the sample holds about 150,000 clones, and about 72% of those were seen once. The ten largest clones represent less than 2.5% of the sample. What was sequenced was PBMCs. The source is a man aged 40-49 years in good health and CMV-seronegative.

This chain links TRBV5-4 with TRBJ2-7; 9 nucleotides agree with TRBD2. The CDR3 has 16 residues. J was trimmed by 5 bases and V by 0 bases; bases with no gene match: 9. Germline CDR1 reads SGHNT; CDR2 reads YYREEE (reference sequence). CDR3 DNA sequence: TGTGCCAGCAGCTTGGAGGGCGTTGCGGGGGGGAACGAGCAGTACTTC. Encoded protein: CASSLEGVAGGNEQYF.

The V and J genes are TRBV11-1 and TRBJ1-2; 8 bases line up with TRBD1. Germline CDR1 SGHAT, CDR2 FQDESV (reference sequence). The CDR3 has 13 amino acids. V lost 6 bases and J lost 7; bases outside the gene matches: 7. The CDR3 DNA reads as TGTGCCAGCAGGCTGGACAGGGCGAGTGGCTACACCTTC. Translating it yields CASRLDRASGYTF.

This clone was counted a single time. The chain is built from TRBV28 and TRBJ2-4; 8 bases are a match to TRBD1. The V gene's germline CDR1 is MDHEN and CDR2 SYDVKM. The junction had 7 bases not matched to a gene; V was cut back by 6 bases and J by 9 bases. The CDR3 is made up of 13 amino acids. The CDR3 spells CASSQGQGSIQYF. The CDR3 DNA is TGTGCCAGCAGCCAAGGACAGGGTAGCATTCAGTACTTC.

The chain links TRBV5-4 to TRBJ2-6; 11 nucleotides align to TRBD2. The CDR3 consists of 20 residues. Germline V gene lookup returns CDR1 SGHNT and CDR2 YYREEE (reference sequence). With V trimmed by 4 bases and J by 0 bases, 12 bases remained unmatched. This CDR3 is CASSPPRLAGTRSGANVLTF. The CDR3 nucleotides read TGTGCCAGCAGCCCTCCACGACTAGCGGGAACCCGCTCTGGGGCCAACGTCCTGACTTTC.

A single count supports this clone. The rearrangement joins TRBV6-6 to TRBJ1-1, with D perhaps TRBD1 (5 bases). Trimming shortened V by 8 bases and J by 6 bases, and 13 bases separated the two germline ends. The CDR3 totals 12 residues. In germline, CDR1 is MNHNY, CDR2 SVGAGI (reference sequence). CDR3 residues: CASSGGVPEAFF. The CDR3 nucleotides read TGTGCCAGCTCGGGAGGGGTGCCTGAAGCTTTCTTT.

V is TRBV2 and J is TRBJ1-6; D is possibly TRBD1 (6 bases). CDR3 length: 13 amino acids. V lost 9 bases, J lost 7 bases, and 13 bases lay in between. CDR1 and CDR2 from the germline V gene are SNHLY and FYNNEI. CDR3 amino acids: CARRGAFNSPLHF. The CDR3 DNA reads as TGTGCCAGGCGGGGGGCCTTCAATTCACCCCTCCACTTT.

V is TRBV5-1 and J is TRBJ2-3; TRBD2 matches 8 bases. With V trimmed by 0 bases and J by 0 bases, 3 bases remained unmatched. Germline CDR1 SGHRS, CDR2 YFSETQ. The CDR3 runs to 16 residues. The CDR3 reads CASSLEPGGSTDTQYF. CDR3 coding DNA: TGCGCCAGCAGCTTGGAGCCGGGGGGGAGCACAGATACGCAGTATTTT.

For the CDR3, the DNA is TGTGCCAGAAGCCGACTCCCCACTTGGGACAGGGGGCACGGCGAGCAGTACTTC. It encodes CARSRLPTWDRGHGEQYF. The genes are TRBV5-3 and TRBJ2-7, with 12 nucleotides matching TRBD1. TRBV5-3 is an open reading frame whose function is uncertain. Germline trimming cut 4 bases from V and 6 bases from J; bases unmatched to any gene: 17. The CDR3 consists of 18 residues.

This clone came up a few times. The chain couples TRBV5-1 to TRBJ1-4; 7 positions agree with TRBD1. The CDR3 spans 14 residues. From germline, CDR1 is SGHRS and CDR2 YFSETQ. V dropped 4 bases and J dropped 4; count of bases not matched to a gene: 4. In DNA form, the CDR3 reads TGCGCCAGCAGCGAGGGACAGATTAATGAAAAACTGTTTTTT. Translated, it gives CASSEGQINEKLFF.

The CDR3 sequence: CASSLGGAGEKLFF. In nucleotides, the CDR3 is TGCGCCAGCAGCTTAGGAGGTGCGGGTGAAAAACTGTTTTTT. The chain links TRBV4-3 to TRBJ1-4; D is unresolved. The germline gives CDR1 LGHNA, CDR2 YSLEER. This CDR3 region has 14 residues. With 5 bases removed from V and 7 bases from J, the gap between germline ends came to 14 bases.

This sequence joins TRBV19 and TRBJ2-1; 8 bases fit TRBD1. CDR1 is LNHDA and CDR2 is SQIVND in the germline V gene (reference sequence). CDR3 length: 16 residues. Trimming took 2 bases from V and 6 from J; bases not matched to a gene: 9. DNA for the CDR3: TGTGCCAGTAGTATAAGGCGACAGGGGTCTGGCAATGAGCAGTTCTTC. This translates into CASSIRRQGSGNEQFF.

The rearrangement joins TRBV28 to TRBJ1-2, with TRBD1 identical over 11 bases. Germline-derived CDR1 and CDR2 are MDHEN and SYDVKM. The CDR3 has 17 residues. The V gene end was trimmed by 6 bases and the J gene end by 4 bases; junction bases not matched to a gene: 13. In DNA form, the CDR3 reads TGTGCCAGCAGCTCACCCGGGACAGGGGGGGGTGTCTATGGCTACACCTTC. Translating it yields CASSSPGTGGGVYGYTF.

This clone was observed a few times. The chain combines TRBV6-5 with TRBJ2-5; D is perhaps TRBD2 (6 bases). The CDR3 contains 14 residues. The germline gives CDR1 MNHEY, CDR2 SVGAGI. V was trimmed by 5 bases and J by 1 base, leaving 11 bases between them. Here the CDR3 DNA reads TGTGCCAGCAGTGAATGGGGGGTCCAAGAGACCCAGTACTTC. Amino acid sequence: CASSEWGVQETQYF.

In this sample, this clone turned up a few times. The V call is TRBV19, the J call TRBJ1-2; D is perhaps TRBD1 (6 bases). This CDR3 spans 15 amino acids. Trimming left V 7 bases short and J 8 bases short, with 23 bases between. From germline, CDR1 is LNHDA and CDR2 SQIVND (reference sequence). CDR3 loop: CASTPGWTAIWGYTF. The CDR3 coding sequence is TGTGCCAGTACTCCGGGTTGGACAGCAATTTGGGGCTACACCTTC.

CDR3 amino acids: CASRGQGVNYGYTF. CDR3 DNA sequence: TGTGCCAGCAGGGGACAGGGGGTTAACTATGGCTACACCTTC. The gene calls are TRBV27 and TRBJ1-2; 11 nucleotides line up with TRBD1. The CDR3 is 14 residues long. Per the germline V gene, CDR1 is MNHEY and CDR2 is SMNVEV (reference sequence). V was pared by 6 bases and J by 1 base, with 1 base of the junction left unmatched.

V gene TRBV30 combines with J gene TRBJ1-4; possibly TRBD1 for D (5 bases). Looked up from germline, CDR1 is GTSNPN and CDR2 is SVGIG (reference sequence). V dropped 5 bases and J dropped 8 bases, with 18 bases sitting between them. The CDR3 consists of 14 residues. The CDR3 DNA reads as TGTGCCTGGGGGGTAGACAGCCGTGGGGAAAAACTGTTTTTT. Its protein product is CAWGVDSRGEKLFF.

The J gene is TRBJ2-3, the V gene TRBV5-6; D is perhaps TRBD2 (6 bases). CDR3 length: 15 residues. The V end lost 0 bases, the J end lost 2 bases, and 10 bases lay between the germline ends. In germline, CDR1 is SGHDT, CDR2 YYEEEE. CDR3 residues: CASSLEGRPTDTQYF. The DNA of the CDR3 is TGTGCCAGCAGCTTGGAGGGGAGGCCCACAGATACGCAGTATTTT.

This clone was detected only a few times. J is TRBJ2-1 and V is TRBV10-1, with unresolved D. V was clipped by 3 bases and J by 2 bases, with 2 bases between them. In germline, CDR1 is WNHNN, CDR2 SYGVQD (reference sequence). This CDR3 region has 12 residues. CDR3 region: CASSDTYNEQFF. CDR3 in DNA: TGCGCCAGCAGTGACACCTACAATGAGCAGTTCTTC.

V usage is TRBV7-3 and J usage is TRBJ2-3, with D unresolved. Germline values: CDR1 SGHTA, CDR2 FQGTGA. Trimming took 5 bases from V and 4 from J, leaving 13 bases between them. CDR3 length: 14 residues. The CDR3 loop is CASSTPQLPDTQYF. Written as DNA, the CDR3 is TGTGCCAGCAGCACTCCCCAACTCCCAGATACGCAGTATTTT.

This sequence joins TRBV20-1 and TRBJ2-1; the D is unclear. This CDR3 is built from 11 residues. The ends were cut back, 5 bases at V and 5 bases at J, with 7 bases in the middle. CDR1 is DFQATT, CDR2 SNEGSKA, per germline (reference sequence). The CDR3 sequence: CSAAGNNEQFF. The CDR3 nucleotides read TGCAGTGCTGCAGGTAACAATGAGCAGTTCTTC.

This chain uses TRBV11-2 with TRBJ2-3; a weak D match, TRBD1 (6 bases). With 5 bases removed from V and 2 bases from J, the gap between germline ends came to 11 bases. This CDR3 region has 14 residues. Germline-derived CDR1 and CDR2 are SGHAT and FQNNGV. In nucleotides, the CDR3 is TGTGCCAGCAGCGTGGGGACACCCACAGATACGCAGTATTTT. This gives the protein CASSVGTPTDTQYF.

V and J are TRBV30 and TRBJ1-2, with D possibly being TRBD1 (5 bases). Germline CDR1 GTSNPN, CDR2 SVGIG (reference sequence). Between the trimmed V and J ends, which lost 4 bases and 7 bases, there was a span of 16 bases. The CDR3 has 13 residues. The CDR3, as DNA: TGTGCCTGGAATGCGGGGGACTCGGGTGGCTACACCTTC. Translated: CAWNAGDSGGYTF.

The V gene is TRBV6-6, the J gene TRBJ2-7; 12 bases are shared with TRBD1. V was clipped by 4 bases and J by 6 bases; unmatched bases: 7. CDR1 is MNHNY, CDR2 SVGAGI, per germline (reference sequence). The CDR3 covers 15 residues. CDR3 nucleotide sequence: TGTGCCAGCAGTTGGGCCGGGACAGGGGGCGTCGAGCAGTACTTC. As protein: CASSWAGTGGVEQYF.

The CDR3 is CASSEMRQPQHF. The CDR3 DNA is TGTGCCAGCAGTGAAATGAGGCAGCCCCAGCATTTT. V and J are TRBV6-1 and TRBJ1-5; no clear D. The germline CDR1 and CDR2 sequences are MNHNS and SASEGT. CDR3 length: 12 residues. V gave up 2 bases and J gave up 7 bases, with 6 bases separating them.

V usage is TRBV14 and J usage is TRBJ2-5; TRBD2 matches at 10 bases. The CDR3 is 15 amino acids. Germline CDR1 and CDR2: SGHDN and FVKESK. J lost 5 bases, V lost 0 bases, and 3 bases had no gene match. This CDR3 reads CASSQDSGGGETQYF. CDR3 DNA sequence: TGTGCCAGCAGCCAAGACAGCGGGGGGGGTGAGACCCAGTACTTC.

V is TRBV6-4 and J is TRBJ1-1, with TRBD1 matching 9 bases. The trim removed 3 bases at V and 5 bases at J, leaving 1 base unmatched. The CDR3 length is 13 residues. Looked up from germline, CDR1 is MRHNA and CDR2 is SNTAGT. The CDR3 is CASSEGTGTEAFF. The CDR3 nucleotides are TGTGCCAGCAGTGAGGGGACAGGGACTGAAGCTTTCTTT.

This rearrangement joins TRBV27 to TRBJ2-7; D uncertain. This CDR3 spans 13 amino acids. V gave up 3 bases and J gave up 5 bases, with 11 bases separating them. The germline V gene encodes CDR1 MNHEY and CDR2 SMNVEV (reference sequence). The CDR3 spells CASSLNSLDEQYF. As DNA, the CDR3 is TGTGCCAGCAGTTTGAACAGTTTGGACGAGCAGTACTTC.

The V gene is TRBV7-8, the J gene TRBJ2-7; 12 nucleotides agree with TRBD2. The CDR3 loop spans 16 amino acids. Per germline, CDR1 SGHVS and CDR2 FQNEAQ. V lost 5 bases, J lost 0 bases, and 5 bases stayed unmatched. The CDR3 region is CASSMATSGGSYEQYF. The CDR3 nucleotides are TGTGCCAGCAGCATGGCGACTAGCGGGGGCTCCTACGAGCAGTACTTC. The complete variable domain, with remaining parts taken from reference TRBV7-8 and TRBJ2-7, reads GAGVSQSPRYKVAKRGQDVALRCDPISGHVSLFWYQQALGQGPEFLTYFQNEAQLDKSGLPSDRFFAERPEGSVSTLKIQRTQQEDSAVYLCASSMATSGGSYEQYFGPGTRLTVT.

The CDR3 sequence is CASSRPRLGGGPGNTIYF. DNA for the CDR3: TGTGCCAGTAGTAGGCCCAGATTAGGTGGAGGACCGGGAAACACCATATATTTT. The V call is TRBV19, the J call TRBJ1-3; D remains ambiguous. V gave up 4 bases and J gave up 4 bases, with 23 bases separating them. From germline, CDR1 is LNHDA and CDR2 SQIVND (reference sequence). This CDR3 has 18 residues.

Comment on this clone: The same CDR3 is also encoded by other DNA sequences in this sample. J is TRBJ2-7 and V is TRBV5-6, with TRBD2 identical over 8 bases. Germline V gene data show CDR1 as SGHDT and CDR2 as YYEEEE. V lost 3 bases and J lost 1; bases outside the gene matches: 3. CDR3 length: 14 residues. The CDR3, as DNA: TGTGCCAGCAGCTCCGGCGGGGGGTCCTACGAGCAGTACTTC. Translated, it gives CASSSGGGSYEQYF.

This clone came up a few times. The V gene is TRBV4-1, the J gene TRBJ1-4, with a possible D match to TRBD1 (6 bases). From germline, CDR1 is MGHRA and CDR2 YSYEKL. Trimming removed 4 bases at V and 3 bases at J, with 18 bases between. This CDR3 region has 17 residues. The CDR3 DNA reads TGCGCCAGCAGCCGGGCGTACAGGGATTGGGCTAATGAAAAACTGTTTTTT. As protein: CASSRAYRDWANEKLFF.

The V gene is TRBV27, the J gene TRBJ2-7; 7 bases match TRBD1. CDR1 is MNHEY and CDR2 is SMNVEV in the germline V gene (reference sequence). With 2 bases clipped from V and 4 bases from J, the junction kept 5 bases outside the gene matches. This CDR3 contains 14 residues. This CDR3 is CASSLVFRGYEQYF. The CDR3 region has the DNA TGTGCCAGCAGTTTAGTGTTCAGGGGGTACGAGCAGTACTTC.